This entry concerns a single T cell receptor (beta chain). This sample stems from a study of cytomegalovirus exposure and HLA in healthy donors. CDR1 and CDR2 (germline): MNHNS, SASEGT. The CDR3 is 15 residues long. Between the trimmed V and J ends, which lost 7 bases and 0 bases, there was a span of 14 bases. This PCR relied on a set of 60 Vbeta primers and 13 Jbeta primers. Data came from immunoSEQ multiplex PCR; TCRdb stores just in-frame clones and leaves some out. Altogether tens of thousands of clones are present, more than 65% being singletons, with the ten largest covering roughly 1.2%. Specimen: PBMCs. The clonotype was recovered from a girl aged 2 to 10 in good health and CMV-seropositive. The chain has TRBV6-1 and TRBJ2-3, with unresolved D. The DNA of the CDR3 is TGTGCCAGCACCCCCTCGTTTCTGAGCACAGATACGCAGTATTTT. Its protein is CASTPSFLSTDTQYF.